This TCR beta chain is from a study of T cells after yellow fever vaccination. In germline, CDR1 is SGHDT, CDR2 YYEEEE. V trimming: 1 base; J trimming: 5 bases; junction bases outside the gene matches: 13. This CDR3 region has 17 residues. Using its own MiXCR run on the 5' RACE reads, TCRdb lists one record per CDR3 protein. The sample consists of under 100,000 distinct CDR3 sequences, around 5.5% of them appearing once. The chain joins TRBV5-6 to TRBJ1-1; 8 bases are shared with TRBD1. This receptor was obtained from a man aged 18-30 years who received the YFV17D yellow fever vaccine. Sequenced material: CD8+ T cells sorted from PBMCs, taken 10 days after the yellow fever booster vaccination. CDR3 sequence reads: CASSLRTGTRGITEAFF. In DNA, the CDR3 is TGTGCCAGCAGCTTGAGGACAGGGACCCGAGGGATTACTGAAGCTTTCTTT.